This TCR beta chain was documented in a study of PD-L1 blockade in urothelial cancer. Study-level background: Intravenous atezolizumab, 1,200 mg every 3 weeks, was begun by patients in the mid-2010s. Prior chemotherapy ranged from 0 to 3 regimens per patient. Across blood samples, T cells had a median count of about 150,000. At 3 weeks (second dose) and 6 weeks after starting treatment, blood was analyzed.

The count of this clone is one. Only in-frame clones appear in the TCRdb table, and some are missing; sequencing was by immunoSEQ multiplex PCR. This table holds about 46,000 clones, around 85% found once. Germline CDR1 SEHNR, CDR2 FQNEAQ (reference sequence). Between the trimmed V and J ends, which lost 5 bases and 5 bases, there was a span of 13 bases. The CDR3 is 14 residues long. Regarding time point: peripheral blood 6 weeks after treatment start. This receptor was obtained from a man aged 50 to 60 with urothelial cancer. The material sequenced was PBMCs, taken around atezolizumab (anti-PD-L1) treatment. This rearrangement joins TRBV7-9 to TRBJ2-1; D gene unclear. The CDR3 DNA is TGTGCCAGCAGCGTACCAGACACACACAATGAGCAGTTCTTC. Its protein is CASSVPDTHNEQFF.